This entry lists 16 T cell receptor beta chains sequenced from one sample in a study of regulatory T cells in long-lasting Graves disease. Arm-PCR of CDR3 regions and iRepertoire HTBI primers were the basis on which TCR beta libraries were built. MiXCR, run by TCRdb on the multiplex PCR reads, gives a single entry per CDR3 protein. The sample lists around 250,000 distinct CDR3 sequences, around a sixth seen once, with around 13% in the top ten. Time point here: newly diagnosed GD, antithyroid drugs for less than 3 months. PBMCs provided the RNA from which the TCR library was made. Another study also made use of these data, one on T cells in Graves' hyperthyroidism and ophthalmopathy.

The source was peripheral blood mononuclear cells (PBMCs), collected at new diagnosis, from a patient treated with antithyroid drugs. These receptors all come from a woman in her thirties with Graves disease.

This clonotype has at least ten counts. The chain combines TRBV5-1 with TRBJ1-4; 8 bases map to TRBD1. The V gene's germline CDR1 is SGHRS and CDR2 YFSETQ. This CDR3 has 18 residues. Trimming cost V 0 bases and J 2 bases; bases outside gene matches: 9. The CDR3 bases are TGCGCCAGCAGCTTGGTTGGACGGGACAGGTCTACTAATGAAAAACTGTTTTTT. It specifies CASSLVGRDRSTNEKLFF. The entire variable domain, with the rest obtained from reference TRBV5-1 and TRBJ1-4, is as follows: KAGVTQTPRYLIKTRGQQVTLSCSPISGHRSVSWYQQTPGQGLQFLFEYFSETQRNKGNFPGRFSGRQFSNSRSEMNVSTLELGDSALYLCASSLVGRDRSTNEKLFFGSGTQLSVL.

This clonotype has a count of ten or more. The chain carries TRBV27 and TRBJ1-1; unclear D gene. The germline gives CDR1 MNHEY, CDR2 SMNVEV (reference sequence). V lost 6 bases, J lost 4 bases, and 21 bases lay in between. The length of the CDR3 is 16 residues. CDR3 nucleotides: TGTGCCAGCAGCCCGCCGTGGTCGGTCGGGAGCACTGAAGCTTTCTTT. It encodes CASSPPWSVGSTEAFF.

About this clonotype itself: A much larger clone differs from this one at a single base, so this may be a read error. This rearrangement joins TRBV6-1 to TRBJ1-2; D gene ambiguous. This CDR3 has 13 amino acids. Germline CDR1 and CDR2: MNHNS and SASEGT. The CDR3 sequence is CASSESQADGYAF. Here the CDR3 DNA reads TGTGCCAGCAGCGAATCCCAGGCAGATGGCTACGCCTTC.

The table lists this clonotype with a few counts. The V gene is TRBV7-2, the J gene TRBJ2-1; D gene unclear. Germline CDR1 and CDR2: SGHTA and FQGNSA. CDR3 length: 13 residues. The germline V and J ends were trimmed by 1 base and 6 bases, with 7 bases remaining between them. The CDR3 is CASSLERSNEQFF. CDR3 sequence (DNA): TGTGCCAGCAGCTTAGAAAGATCCAATGAGCAGTTCTTC.

As for this clonotype: A much larger clone differs by one base, so this may be a read error. The rearrangement links TRBV4-1 to TRBJ1-5; D remains unclear. This CDR3 spans 12 amino acids. Per the germline V gene, CDR1 is MGHRA and CDR2 is YSYEKL. CDR3: CVSSQPNQPQHF. The CDR3 DNA reads as TGCGTCAGCAGCCAACCAAATCAGCCCCAGCATTTT.

This CDR3 reads CASSLAGQGLQETQYF. The DNA of the CDR3 is TGTGCCAGCAGCTTGGCAGGACAGGGGTTACAAGAGACCCAGTACTTC. The chain couples TRBV5-6 to TRBJ2-5, with 9 bases matching TRBD1. CDR3 length equals 16 residues. CDR1 is SGHDT and CDR2 is YYEEEE in the germline V gene. With 0 bases clipped from V and 2 bases from J, the junction kept 5 bases outside the gene matches.

In this sample, this clonotype turned up many times. One base away lies a much larger clone, so this may be a sequencing read error. This rearrangement joins TRBV6-5 to TRBJ1-1; no clear D. V was clipped by 2 bases and J by 4 bases, with 8 bases between them. Germline loops: CDR1 MNHEY, CDR2 SVGAGI. The CDR3 runs 13 residues. For the CDR3, the DNA is TGTGCCAGCAGTTACGGGCAGGTCACTGAAGCTTTCTTT. As protein: CASSYGQVTEAFF.

The table lists this clonotype with many counts. This chain links TRBV7-8 with TRBJ1-5, with 8 bases aligning to TRBD1. The CDR3 is 14 amino acids. CDR1 and CDR2 (germline): SGHVS, FQNEAQ. Unmatched junction bases numbered 5, after V lost 4 bases and J lost 6 bases. The CDR3 protein is CASSSDRASQPQHF. As DNA, the CDR3 is TGTGCCAGCAGCTCGGACAGGGCGTCTCAGCCCCAGCATTTT.

This clonotype appeared many times. The rearrangement uses TRBV6-1 and TRBJ2-7, with TRBD1 as a possible D gene (5 bases). The ends were cut back, 6 bases at V and 3 bases at J, with 15 bases in the middle. Germline V gives CDR1 MNHNS, CDR2 SASEGT. The length of the CDR3 is 14 residues. For the CDR3, the DNA is TGTGCCAGCAGCGACAGCGATAATGACTACGAGCAGTACTTC. Translation gives CASSDSDNDYEQYF.

There are many counts of this clonotype. V gene TRBV7-9 combines with J gene TRBJ2-4; either TRBD1 or TRBD2 may supply D (5 bases each). V was cut by 3 bases and J by 1 base, with 10 bases left in between. Germline CDR1 is SEHNR and CDR2 is FQNEAQ (reference sequence). The CDR3 has 15 residues. CDR3 loop: CASSFPGLAKNIQYF. Written as DNA, the CDR3 is TGTGCCAGCAGCTTTCCGGGGCTGGCCAAAAACATTCAGTACTTC.

Many counts were recorded for this clonotype. The chain uses TRBV7-9 and TRBJ1-6; maybe TRBD1 (5 bases). This CDR3 has 15 residues. Looked up from germline, CDR1 is SEHNR and CDR2 is FQNEAQ (reference sequence). Trimming took off 3 bases at V and 10 bases at J, with 16 bases between the two ends. The CDR3 DNA reads as TGTGCCAGCAGCTTCGGAACAGGCCTTATCTCACCCCTCCACTTT. Translating gives CASSFGTGLISPLHF. Supplemented by reference TRBV7-9 and TRBJ1-6, the full variable domain reads DTGVSQNPRHKITKRGQNVTFRCDPISEHNRLYWYRQTLGQGPEFLTYFQNEAQLEKSRLLSDRFSAERPKGSFSTLEIQRTEQGDSAMYLCASSFGTGLISPLHFGNGTRLTVT.

In this sample, this clonotype turned up many times. The chain has TRBV18 and TRBJ1-2, with a possible D match to TRBD1 (6 bases). This CDR3 has 14 residues. The germline gives CDR1 KGHSH, CDR2 LQKENI. V was shortened by 4 bases and J by 4 bases, with 13 bases between the two germline ends. The CDR3 DNA reads TGTGCCAGCTCACAAGAGACAGGAGCCTATGGCTACACCTTC. As protein: CASSQETGAYGYTF.

The chain employs TRBV19 and TRBJ1-2; TRBD1 matches 9 bases. The J segment lost 3 bases and the V segment lost 4 bases, leaving 6 bases of the junction unmatched. This CDR3 has 15 residues. In germline, CDR1 is LNHDA, CDR2 SQIVND (reference sequence). CDR3 sequence reads: CASSTGGDRDYGYTF. In DNA form, the CDR3 reads TGTGCCAGTAGTACGGGGGGGGACAGGGACTATGGCTACACCTTC.

On this clonotype: A read error is possible here, since a much larger clone lies one base away. DNA of the CDR3: TGTGCCAGCAGCCGTTTGCTGTCGGAACAGGGTCATCAGCCCCAGCATTTT. Translation gives CASSRLLSEQGHQPQHF. The chain recombines TRBV5-8 with TRBJ1-5, with D possibly being TRBD1 (6 bases). The CDR3 consists of 17 residues. Trimming pared 4 bases from V and 5 bases from J, leaving 22 bases between. Germline CDR1 reads SGHTS; CDR2 reads YDEGEE.

This clonotype was seen ten or more times. The chain recombines TRBV7-9 with TRBJ1-2; 11 bases fit TRBD1. The CDR3 spans 14 residues. V shed 5 bases, J shed 8 bases, and the junction held 7 bases outside the gene matches. Per germline, CDR1 SEHNR and CDR2 FQNEAQ (reference sequence). This CDR3 is CASSHGQGAGGYTF. CDR3 DNA: TGTGCCAGCAGCCATGGACAGGGGGCTGGCGGCTACACCTTC.

This clonotype has at least ten counts. This chain connects TRBV19 to TRBJ2-2, with D perhaps TRBD2 (5 bases). CDR1 and CDR2 from the germline V gene are LNHDA and SQIVND (reference sequence). V lost 3 bases and J lost 1, with 9 bases in between. CDR3 length: 15 amino acids. Here the CDR3 DNA reads TGTGCCAGTAGTATGGCGGACTTGAACACCGGGGAGCTGTTTTTT. Amino acid sequence: CASSMADLNTGELFF.